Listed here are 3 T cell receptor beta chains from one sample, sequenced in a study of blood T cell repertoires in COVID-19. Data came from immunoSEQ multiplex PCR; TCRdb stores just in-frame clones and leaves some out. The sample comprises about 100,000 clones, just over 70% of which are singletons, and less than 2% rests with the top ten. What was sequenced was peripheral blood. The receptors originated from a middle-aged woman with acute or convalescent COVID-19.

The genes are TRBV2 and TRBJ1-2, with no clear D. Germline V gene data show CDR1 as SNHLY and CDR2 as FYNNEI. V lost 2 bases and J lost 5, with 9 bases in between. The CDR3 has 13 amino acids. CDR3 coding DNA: TGTGCCAGCAGTGAATTGCAGGCTTATGGCTACACCTTC. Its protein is CASSELQAYGYTF.

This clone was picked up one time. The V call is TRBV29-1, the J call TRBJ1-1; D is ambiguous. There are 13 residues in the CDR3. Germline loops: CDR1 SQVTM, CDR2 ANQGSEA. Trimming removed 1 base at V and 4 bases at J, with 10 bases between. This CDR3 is CSVEATRGTEAFF. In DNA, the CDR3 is TGCAGCGTTGAAGCCACCCGGGGCACTGAAGCTTTCTTT.

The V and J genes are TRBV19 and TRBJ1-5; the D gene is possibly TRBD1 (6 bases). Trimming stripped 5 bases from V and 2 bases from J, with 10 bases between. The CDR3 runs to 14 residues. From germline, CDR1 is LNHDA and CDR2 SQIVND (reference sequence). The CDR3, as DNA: TGTGCCAGTAGTTGGGGGCGCGGCAATCAGCCCCAGCATTTT. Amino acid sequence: CASSWGRGNQPQHF.